The clone carrying this T cell receptor beta chain was seen a handful of times. Its specificity is not known. This sample stems from a study of regulatory T cells in long-lasting Graves disease. For the study at large: Antithyroid drugs had been given to newly diagnosed Graves' patients for under 3 months. Study results and limitations: Persistent disease exhibited a predilection for TRBV28, TRBJ1-2 and TRBJ2-5. Accuracy might have suffered from few samples. Persistent Graves' patients possessed reduced TCR diversity relative to recently diagnosed ones.

Described time point: newly diagnosed GD, antithyroid drugs for less than 3 months. From PBMCs, RNA was extracted and then used to make the TCR library. Researchers made TCR beta libraries by using iRepertoire HTBI primers and running Arm-PCR on CDR3 regions. MiXCR, applied by TCRdb to the multiplex PCR reads, yields one record per CDR3 protein. Found here are some 320,000 distinct CDR3 sequences, more than 15% of them singletons; the top ten hold roughly 35%. Germline V gene lookup returns CDR1 SQVTM and CDR2 ANQGSEA. The CDR3 spans 16 residues. J gave up 0 bases and V 6 bases, and 10 bases lay outside the gene matches.

Sequences were derived from peripheral blood mononuclear cells (PBMCs), sampled at new diagnosis, from a patient treated with antithyroid drugs. The clonotype was recovered from a female donor with Graves disease. This chain connects TRBV29-1 to TRBJ2-3; 9 nucleotides match TRBD2. The CDR3 DNA reads as TGCAGCGTCGCACCACCACTAGCGGGTAGCACAGATACGCAGTATTTT. Translation gives CSVAPPLAGSTDTQYF.